The rows below give T cell receptor beta chains drawn from one sample of a study of blood T cell repertoires in COVID-19. The data were produced by immunoSEQ multiplex PCR, yet TCRdb's version contains in-frame clones alone and is incomplete. The table shows just under 350,000 clones, with around 83% occurring only once. Sequences were obtained from peripheral blood. These TCRs come from a man aged 25 to 40 with active or convalescent COVID-19. Each CDR3 is given with its conserved first and last residue. Fields, in order: D gene, V gene, J gene, clone size, CDR3 protein, CDR3 DNA. The D gene is left open where the match is weak. The listing skips clone size in some rows; elsewhere it reads once, few, many or a size class.

d_call: .
v_call: TRBV10-3
j_call: TRBJ2-3
clone_size: .
cdr3_aa: CAISDLDTQYF
cdr3_nt: TGTGCCATCAGTGACTTGGATACGCAGTATTTT

d_call: TRBD2
v_call: TRBV9
j_call: TRBJ2-3
clone_size: .
cdr3_aa: CASSVDPTGLGTSTDTQYF
cdr3_nt: TGTGCCAGCAGCGTAGACCCCACGGGACTAGGAACTAGCACAGATACGCAGTATTTT

d_call: TRBD2
v_call: TRBV13
j_call: TRBJ2-4
clone_size: .
cdr3_aa: CASSQTLTAGLGIQYF
cdr3_nt: TGTGCCAGCAGCCAAACCCTGACAGCGGGATTGGGCATTCAGTACTTC

d_call: TRBD1
v_call: TRBV7-2
j_call: TRBJ1-1
clone_size: .
cdr3_aa: CASSFSDPRGAFF
cdr3_nt: TGTGCCAGCAGCTTTTCAGACCCCAGGGGGGCTTTCTTT

d_call: TRBD2
v_call: TRBV6-4
j_call: TRBJ2-3
clone_size: .
cdr3_aa: CASSEMGLAADTQYF
cdr3_nt: TGTGCCAGCAGTGAAATGGGACTAGCGGCCGATACGCAGTATTTT

d_call: .
v_call: TRBV6-5
j_call: TRBJ2-7
clone_size: .
cdr3_aa: CASSYSPGGGREQYF
cdr3_nt: TGTGCCAGCAGTTACTCGCCAGGGGGAGGCCGGGAGCAGTACTTC

d_call: .
v_call: TRBV12-3/TRBV12-4
j_call: TRBJ2-7
clone_size: .
cdr3_aa: CASSATVYEQYF
cdr3_nt: TGTGCCAGCAGTGCCACAGTCTACGAGCAGTACTTC

d_call: .
v_call: TRBV30
j_call: TRBJ1-5
clone_size: .
cdr3_aa: CAWSHRDNQPQHF
cdr3_nt: TGTGCCTGGAGTCACAGGGACAATCAGCCCCAGCATTTT

d_call: .
v_call: TRBV28
j_call: TRBJ1-5
clone_size: .
cdr3_aa: CASSLQGPDQPQHF
cdr3_nt: TGTGCCAGCAGTTTACAGGGGCCGGATCAGCCCCAGCATTTT

d_call: TRBD1
v_call: TRBV7-9
j_call: TRBJ2-5
clone_size: .
cdr3_aa: CASSLRGQQTQYF
cdr3_nt: TGTGCCAGCAGCTTGAGGGGGCAACAGACCCAGTACTTC

d_call: .
v_call: TRBV6-5
j_call: TRBJ2-6
clone_size: .
cdr3_aa: CASKLASGANVLTF
cdr3_nt: TGTGCCAGCAAGTTGGCCTCTGGGGCCAACGTCCTGACTTTC

d_call: TRBD2
v_call: TRBV4-1
j_call: TRBJ2-3
clone_size: .
cdr3_aa: CASSQEWTSGADTQYF
cdr3_nt: TGCGCCAGCAGCCAAGAATGGACTAGCGGGGCAGATACGCAGTATTTT

d_call: .
v_call: TRBV3-1/TRBV3-2
j_call: TRBJ1-1
clone_size: .
cdr3_aa: CASSPATSGNTEAFF
cdr3_nt: TGTGCCAGCAGCCCCGCCACGAGCGGGAACACTGAAGCTTTCTTT

d_call: .
v_call: TRBV7-9
j_call: TRBJ1-5
clone_size: .
cdr3_aa: CASSSRAGVGNQPQHF
cdr3_nt: TGTGCCAGCAGCTCCCGCGCGGGAGTGGGCAATCAGCCCCAGCATTTT

d_call: TRBD1
v_call: TRBV7-9
j_call: TRBJ1-3
clone_size: .
cdr3_aa: CASSLDRGYSGNTIYF
cdr3_nt: TGTGCCAGCAGCCTCGACAGGGGCTACTCTGGAAACACCATATATTTT

d_call: TRBD1
v_call: TRBV6-5
j_call: TRBJ1-2
clone_size: .
cdr3_aa: CASSVARDSYGYTF
cdr3_nt: TGTGCCAGCAGCGTAGCCCGGGACAGCTATGGCTACACCTTC

d_call: .
v_call: TRBV6-2/TRBV6-3
j_call: TRBJ2-2
clone_size: .
cdr3_aa: CASSPLRGRSFAGELFF
cdr3_nt: TGTGCCAGCAGCCCTCTTAGAGGGCGTTCCTTCGCCGGGGAGCTGTTTTTT

d_call: .
v_call: TRBV30
j_call: TRBJ1-1
clone_size: .
cdr3_aa: CAWSTHRDSTEAFF
cdr3_nt: TGTGCCTGGAGTACACACAGGGATAGTACTGAAGCTTTCTTT

d_call: .
v_call: TRBV21-1
j_call: TRBJ2-1
clone_size: .
cdr3_aa: CASSQETGYSYNEQFF
cdr3_nt: TGTGCCAGCAGCCAAGAGACTGGGTACTCCTACAATGAGCAGTTCTTC

d_call: .
v_call: TRBV7-2
j_call: TRBJ1-1
clone_size: .
cdr3_aa: CASRAGRQNTEAFF
cdr3_nt: TGTGCCAGCAGGGCGGGACGGCAGAACACTGAAGCTTTCTTT

d_call: TRBD1
v_call: TRBV19
j_call: TRBJ1-6
clone_size: once
cdr3_aa: CASSSRGTGRNSPLHF
cdr3_nt: TGTGCCAGTAGTTCCCGGGGGACAGGGAGGAATTCACCCCTCCACTTT

d_call: TRBD1
v_call: TRBV7-8
j_call: TRBJ1-3
clone_size: .
cdr3_aa: CASSSPGQGARSGNTIYF
cdr3_nt: TGTGCCAGCAGTTCTCCGGGACAGGGGGCGAGATCTGGAAACACCATATATTTT

d_call: .
v_call: TRBV5-1
j_call: TRBJ2-7
clone_size: .
cdr3_aa: CASSLNRDPAYEQYF
cdr3_nt: TGCGCCAGCAGCTTGAATCGGGATCCCGCCTACGAGCAGTACTTC

d_call: TRBD1
v_call: TRBV24-1
j_call: TRBJ2-2
clone_size: .
cdr3_aa: CATSDLRDRSNTGELFF
cdr3_nt: TGTGCCACCAGTGATTTGCGGGACAGATCGAACACCGGGGAGCTGTTTTTT